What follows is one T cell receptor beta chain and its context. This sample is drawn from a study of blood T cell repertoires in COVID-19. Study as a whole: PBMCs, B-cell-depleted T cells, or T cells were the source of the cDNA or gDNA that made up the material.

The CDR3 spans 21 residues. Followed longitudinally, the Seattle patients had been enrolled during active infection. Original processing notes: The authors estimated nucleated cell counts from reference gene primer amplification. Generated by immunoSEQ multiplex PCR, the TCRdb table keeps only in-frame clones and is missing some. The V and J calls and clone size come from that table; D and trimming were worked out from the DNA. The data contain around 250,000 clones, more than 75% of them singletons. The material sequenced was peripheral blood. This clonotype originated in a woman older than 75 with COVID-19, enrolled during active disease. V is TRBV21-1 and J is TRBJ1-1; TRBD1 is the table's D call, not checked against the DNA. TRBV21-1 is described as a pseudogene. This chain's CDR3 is CASSKVPISQGNGPLNTEAFF. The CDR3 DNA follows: TGTGCCAGCAGCAAAGTCCCTATATCACAGGGAAATGGTCCTTTGAACACTGAAGCTTTCTTT.